The 11 T cell receptor beta chains reported below all come from one sample, sequenced in a study of post-analysis software for immune sequencing data. Presence of unique molecular identifiers characterized the TCR beta cDNA libraries. TCRdb reanalysed the PCR reads using MiXCR and keeps one entry per CDR3 protein. The repertoire holds 500,000 to 600,000 distinct CDR3 sequences, with around 40% as singletons. Their target antigens are unknown. Study-wide findings and caveats: When patients were compared with controls, 4 or 5 TRBV segments were more frequent, TRBV5-6, TRBV5-1 and TRBV20-1 among them.

The sample was blood. These receptors came from a girl between 5 and 17 years old with multiple sclerosis.

In its sample, this clonotype was seen a few times. V gene TRBV20-1 combines with J gene TRBJ2-7; a weak D match, TRBD2 (7 bases). CDR3 length: 16 amino acids. Germline assignment: CDR1 DFQATT and CDR2 SNEGSKA (reference sequence). V shed 0 bases and J shed 1 base, with 16 bases lying between them. The CDR3 loop is CSARDKGGVFSYEQYF. CDR3 bases: TGCAGTGCTAGAGATAAAGGGGGGGTTTTTTCCTACGAGCAGTACTTC.

This rearrangement joins TRBV29-1 to TRBJ1-1, with TRBD1 matching over 7 bases. The CDR3 has 16 residues. V was pared by 6 bases and J by 4 bases, with 17 bases of the junction left unmatched. Germline CDR1 SQVTM, CDR2 ANQGSEA. The CDR3 coding sequence is TGCAGCGTCGCGAAGGGCCGGGGGGCAGGGGGCACTGAAGCTTTCTTT. Its protein is CSVAKGRGAGGTEAFF.

This chain uses TRBV20-1 with TRBJ2-5, with D perhaps TRBD1 or TRBD2 (6 bases each). Trimming pared 0 bases from V and 0 bases from J, leaving 8 bases between. CDR1 is DFQATT and CDR2 is SNEGSKA in the germline V gene (reference sequence). This CDR3 contains 14 residues. CDR3 DNA sequence: TGCAGTGCTAGAGAAGGGGGGAACCAAGAGACCCAGTACTTC. It codes for CSAREGGNQETQYF.

This clonotype was counted between two and nine times. The V call is TRBV20-1, the J call TRBJ2-5, with D maybe TRBD1 (5 bases). The CDR3 extends over 17 amino acids. Per germline, CDR1 DFQATT and CDR2 SNEGSKA (reference sequence). Trimming shortened V by 3 bases and J by 2 bases, and 22 bases separated the two germline ends. The CDR3 coding sequence is TGCAGTGCTAGTAGTGATGTACGAGACAGCATGCAAGAGACCCAGTACTTC. It specifies CSASSDVRDSMQETQYF.

The chain links TRBV20-1 to TRBJ2-7; D perhaps matches TRBD1 (6 bases). Germline V gene sequence: CDR1 DFQATT, CDR2 SNEGSKA (reference sequence). Trimming removed 5 bases at V and 0 bases at J, with 14 bases between. CDR3 length equals 14 residues. The CDR3 DNA reads as TGCAGTGCTTTGAAGCCGACAGGCTCCTACGAGCAGTACTTC. Translation gives CSALKPTGSYEQYF.

This chain joins TRBV6-5 and TRBJ2-3; maybe TRBD1 (5 bases). With 11 bases removed from V and 0 bases from J, the gap between germline ends came to 9 bases. The CDR3 covers 12 residues. From germline, CDR1 is MNHEY and CDR2 SVGAGI. The CDR3, as DNA: TGTGCCGCCAGGGCTAGCACAGATACGCAGTATTTT. This translates into CAARASTDTQYF.

The chain uses TRBV4-2 and TRBJ2-1; the D is unclear. Germline CDR1 and CDR2: LGHNA and YNFKEQ. CDR3 length equals 12 residues. The V end lost 10 bases, the J end lost 2 bases, and 9 bases lay between the germline ends. CDR3 DNA sequence: TGTGCCACGGGTGGCCCCTACAATGAGCAGTTCTTC. It encodes CATGGPYNEQFF.

The chain carries TRBV20-1 and TRBJ1-5; D gene unclear. The CDR3 loop spans 13 amino acids. The germline CDR1 and CDR2 sequences are DFQATT and SNEGSKA (reference sequence). V dropped 6 bases and J dropped 7 bases, with 16 bases sitting between them. The CDR3 DNA follows: TGCAGTGCCCAATCCGGCCCGGGGCAGCCCCAGCATTTT. Translation: CSAQSGPGQPQHF.

V is TRBV20-1 and J is TRBJ1-5; D is possibly TRBD1 (6 bases). The CDR3 totals 15 residues. Trimming left V 1 base short and J 6 bases short, with 16 bases between. Per the germline V gene, CDR1 is DFQATT and CDR2 is SNEGSKA (reference sequence). CDR3 region: CSARGGGGLGQPQHF. DNA for the CDR3: TGCAGTGCTAGAGGGGGAGGGGGGCTGGGTCAGCCCCAGCATTTT.

The chain links TRBV12-3 or TRBV12-4 to TRBJ2-5; no definite D call. This CDR3 spans 16 amino acids. The V gene lost 2 bases and the J gene lost 5 bases, with 18 bases spanning the gap. CDR3 DNA: TGTGCCAGCAGTTTACGGACCCTATCGGTAGAGGAGACCCAGTACTTC. The encoded protein is CASSLRTLSVEETQYF.

The chain carries TRBV5-1 and TRBJ1-1, with TRBD1 identical over 9 bases. The germline V gene encodes CDR1 SGHRS and CDR2 YFSETQ. The CDR3 is 16 residues long. The trim removed 3 bases at V and 0 bases at J, leaving 6 bases unmatched. The CDR3 coding sequence is TGCGCCAGCAGCTCTGACAGGGGGAGGGTGAACACTGAAGCTTTCTTT. This translates into CASSSDRGRVNTEAFF.